This TCR beta chain was sequenced for a study of blood T cell repertoires in COVID-19. V was pared by 9 bases and J by 4 bases, with 21 bases between. Germline values: CDR1 LNHDA, CDR2 SQIVND (reference sequence). The CDR3 is 15 residues long. This table comes from immunoSEQ multiplex PCR, and its TCRdb copy is limited to in-frame clones, with some not included. This table holds hundreds of thousands of clones, approximately 85% found once. The sequencing sample was made of peripheral blood. The rearrangement uses TRBV19 and TRBJ1-1; no definite D call. This clonotype originated in a man between 50 and 59 years old with COVID-19, enrolled during active disease. The CDR3 DNA reads TGTGCCAGCCAAGCCCCCCCCACGAAACGCACTGAAGCTTTCTTT. Translated: CASQAPPTKRTEAFF.